Each of the 16 T cell receptor beta chains below was sequenced from the same sample in a study of blood T cell repertoires in COVID-19. TCRdb's table, derived via immunoSEQ multiplex PCR, lists solely in-frame clones and lacks some. Of about 100,000 clones listed, more than 85% are singletons. Sequencing input: peripheral blood. The receptors come from a man in his forties or fifties with active COVID-19.

The chain carries TRBV27 and TRBJ1-5, with D perhaps TRBD1 (6 bases). In germline, CDR1 is MNHEY, CDR2 SMNVEV (reference sequence). The V end was cut by 2 bases, the J end by 3 bases, with 8 bases between. CDR3 length: 14 amino acids. The CDR3 region has the DNA TGTGCCAGCAGTTTAAGGGGGATCAATCAGCCCCAGCATTTT. It yields the protein CASSLRGINQPQHF.

This clone was found once. The V and J genes are TRBV11-2 and TRBJ1-1; D gene unclear. There are 12 residues in the CDR3. CDR1 SGHAT and CDR2 FQNNGV come from the germline V gene. V lost 6 bases and J lost 2, with 7 bases in between. The CDR3 sequence: CASRHLNTEAFF. The CDR3, as DNA: TGTGCCAGCAGACACCTCAACACTGAAGCTTTCTTT.

The chain recombines TRBV7-7 with TRBJ2-1, with 9 bases that match TRBD2. The CDR3 is 14 amino acids. The ends lost 5 bases at V and 8 bases at J; junction bases unmatched: 7. The V gene's germline CDR1 is SSHAT and CDR2 FNYEAQ (reference sequence). CDR3 nucleotide sequence: TGTGCCAGCAGCCCCGGAGCGGGGGGCCATGAGCAGTTCTTC. Its translation: CASSPGAGGHEQFF.

V usage is TRBV7-6 and J usage is TRBJ1-5; no firm D call. Germline V gene sequence: CDR1 SGHVS, CDR2 FNYEAQ. This CDR3 has 16 residues. V was pared by 1 base and J by 2 bases, with 12 bases between. CDR3 nucleotides: TGTGCCAGCAGCTTAGATCCCCCAAGAGGCAATCAGCCCCAGCATTTT. Translation gives CASSLDPPRGNQPQHF.

This chain links TRBV5-1 with TRBJ2-1, with D possibly matching TRBD2 (5 bases). The CDR3 runs 14 residues. V lost 1 base to trimming and J lost 2 bases, with 7 bases between them. Per germline, CDR1 SGHRS and CDR2 YFSETQ. The CDR3 is CASSLSGTYNEQFF. CDR3 DNA sequence: TGCGCCAGCAGCTTGTCGGGGACCTACAATGAGCAGTTCTTC.

The chain is built from TRBV3-1 (or the pseudogene TRBV3-2) and TRBJ1-1; D might be TRBD1 (5 bases). Germline V gene lookup returns CDR1 LGHDT and CDR2 YNNKEL (reference sequence). The V and J ends lost 1 base and 10 bases respectively, with 16 bases between them. The CDR3 runs to 14 residues. The CDR3 region is CASSQAGQRLGAFF. As DNA, the CDR3 is TGTGCCAGCAGCCAAGCCGGACAACGACTCGGAGCTTTCTTT.

The V and J genes are TRBV27 and TRBJ2-3; 8 bases match TRBD2. CDR3 length: 14 amino acids. The germline CDR1 and CDR2 sequences are MNHEY and SMNVEV (reference sequence). V trimming: 8 bases; J trimming: 5 bases; junction bases outside the gene matches: 9. CDR3 sequence: CASAGTRGRDTQYF. CDR3 nucleotides: TGTGCCAGCGCCGGGACTAGGGGCCGAGATACGCAGTATTTT.

V is TRBV2 and J is TRBJ1-5; 8 positions agree with TRBD1. The length of the CDR3 is 16 residues. Germline CDR1 and CDR2: SNHLY and FYNNEI. J lost 1 base, V lost 3 bases, and 5 bases had no gene match. The CDR3 is CASSDSGQGSNQPQHF. The CDR3 DNA follows: TGTGCCAGCAGTGACTCCGGACAGGGAAGCAATCAGCCCCAGCATTTT.

The chain links TRBV18 to TRBJ1-6, with TRBD1 matching 7 bases. J gave up 8 bases and V 2 bases, and 6 bases lay outside the gene matches. Germline CDR1 and CDR2: KGHSH and LQKENI. The CDR3 extends over 15 amino acids. DNA for the CDR3: TGTGCCAGCTCACCATCGGACAGGTTCTATTCACCCCTCCACTTT. It translates to CASSPSDRFYSPLHF.

The V and J genes are TRBV3-1 (or the pseudogene TRBV3-2) and TRBJ2-1; no clear D gene. The CDR3 has 15 amino acids. Germline assignment: CDR1 LGHDT and CDR2 YNNKEL (reference sequence). V lost 2 bases to trimming and J lost 4 bases, with 12 bases between them. The CDR3: CASSQNLVLYNEQFF. CDR3 sequence (DNA): TGTGCCAGCAGCCAAAACTTAGTACTGTACAATGAGCAGTTCTTC.

The gene calls are TRBV2 and TRBJ1-4; TRBD1 matches 7 bases. The CDR3 spans 14 residues. Trimming at V came to 1 base and at J to 9 bases, leaving 5 bases not matched to a gene. Germline CDR1 reads SNHLY; CDR2 reads FYNNEI. As DNA, the CDR3 is TGTGCCAGCAGTGAAGGGACAGGTGGGAAAAAACTGTTTTTT. It is translated as CASSEGTGGKKLFF.

The chain uses TRBV15 and TRBJ2-2; D possibly corresponds to TRBD1 (5 bases). Germline V lookup: CDR1 LNHNV, CDR2 YYDKDF (reference sequence). This CDR3 is built from 15 residues. Trimming cost V 0 bases and J 4 bases, with 9 bases left between them. The DNA of the CDR3 is TGTGCCACCAGCAGAGATCAGGGCCGCACCGGGGAGCTGTTTTTT. As protein: CATSRDQGRTGELFF. Full variable domain (missing parts from reference TRBV15 and TRBJ2-2): DAMVIQNPRYQVTQFGKPVTLSCSQTLNHNVMYWYQQKSSQAPKLLFHYYDKDFNNEADTPDNFQSRRPNTSFCFLDIRSPGLGDTAMYLCATSRDQGRTGELFFGEGSRLTVL.

This clone occurred once. Here the CDR3 reads CASRDAADPTDTQYF. The CDR3 DNA reads as TGTGCCAGTAGGGATGCAGCGGACCCCACAGATACGCAGTATTTT. V usage is TRBV6-5 and J usage is TRBJ2-3; the D gene is possibly TRBD2 (5 bases). This CDR3 is built from 15 residues. Germline CDR1 and CDR2: MNHEY and SVGAGI. The V gene lost 9 bases and the J gene lost 2 bases, with 18 bases spanning the gap.

The rearrangement joins TRBV11-3 to TRBJ2-2, with TRBD1 matching 9 bases. The ends lost 5 bases at V and 0 bases at J; junction bases unmatched: 4. Germline V gene lookup returns CDR1 SGHNT and CDR2 YENEEA. This CDR3 is 16 amino acids long. As DNA, the CDR3 is TGTGCCAGCAGCCGCCGGACAGGGGCGAACACCGGGGAGCTGTTTTTT. This sequence encodes CASSRRTGANTGELFF.

V usage is TRBV9 and J usage is TRBJ2-7; TRBD2 aligns across 10 bases. Germline CDR1 SGDLS, CDR2 YYNGEE. V shed 0 bases, J shed 5 bases, and the junction held 5 bases outside the gene matches. The CDR3 sequence is 15 residues long. The CDR3 DNA reads TGTGCCAGCAGCGTAGGAGGGCTAGCGGGAGACGAGCAGTACGTC. It encodes CASSVGGLAGDEQYV.

This clone is a singleton in its sample. The gene calls are TRBV19 and TRBJ1-2; D uncertain. CDR1 LNHDA and CDR2 SQIVND come from the germline V gene (reference sequence). With 4 bases removed from V and 8 bases from J, the gap between germline ends came to 17 bases. CDR3 size: 14 residues. CDR3 loop: CASSTTSGIGGYTF. For the CDR3, the DNA is TGTGCCAGTAGTACCACCTCGGGAATTGGCGGCTACACCTTC.